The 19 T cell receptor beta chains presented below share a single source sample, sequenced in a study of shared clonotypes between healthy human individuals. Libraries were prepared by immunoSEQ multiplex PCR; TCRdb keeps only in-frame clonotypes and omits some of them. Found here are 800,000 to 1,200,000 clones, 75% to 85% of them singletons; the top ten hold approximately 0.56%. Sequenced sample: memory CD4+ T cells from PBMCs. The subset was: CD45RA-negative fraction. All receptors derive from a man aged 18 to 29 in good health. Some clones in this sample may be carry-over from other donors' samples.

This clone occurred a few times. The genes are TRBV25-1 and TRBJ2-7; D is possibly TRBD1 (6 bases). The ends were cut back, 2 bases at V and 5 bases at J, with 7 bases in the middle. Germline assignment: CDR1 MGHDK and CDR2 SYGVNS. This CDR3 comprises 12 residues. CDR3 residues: CASSERGNEQYF. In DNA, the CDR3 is TGTGCCAGCAGTGAAAGGGGGAACGAGCAGTACTTC.

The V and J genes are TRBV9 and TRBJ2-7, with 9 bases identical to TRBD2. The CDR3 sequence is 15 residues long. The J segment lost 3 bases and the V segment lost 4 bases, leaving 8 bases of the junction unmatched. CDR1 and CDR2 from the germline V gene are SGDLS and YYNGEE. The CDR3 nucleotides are TGTGCCAGCAGCCGACAGGCGGGAGGGGTCTACGAGCAGTACTTC. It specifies CASSRQAGGVYEQYF.

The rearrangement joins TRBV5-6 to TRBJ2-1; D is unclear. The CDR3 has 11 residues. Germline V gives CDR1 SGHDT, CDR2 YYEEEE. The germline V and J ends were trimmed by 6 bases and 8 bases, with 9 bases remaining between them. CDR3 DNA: TGTGCCAGCACCCTAAGGGATGAGCAGTTCTTC. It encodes CASTLRDEQFF.

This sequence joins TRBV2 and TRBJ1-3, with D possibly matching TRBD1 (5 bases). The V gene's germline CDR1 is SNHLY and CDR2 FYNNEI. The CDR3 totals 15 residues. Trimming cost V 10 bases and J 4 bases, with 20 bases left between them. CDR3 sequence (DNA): TGTGCCAAACCCGATGTCGGGGGAGCCGGAAACACCATATATTTT. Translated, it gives CAKPDVGGAGNTIYF. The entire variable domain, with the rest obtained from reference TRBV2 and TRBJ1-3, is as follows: EPEVTQTPSHQVTQMGQEVILRCVPISNHLYFYWYRQILGQKVEFLVSFYNNEISEKSEIFDDQFSVERPDGSNFTLKIRSTKLEDSAMYFCAKPDVGGAGNTIYFGEGSWLTVV.

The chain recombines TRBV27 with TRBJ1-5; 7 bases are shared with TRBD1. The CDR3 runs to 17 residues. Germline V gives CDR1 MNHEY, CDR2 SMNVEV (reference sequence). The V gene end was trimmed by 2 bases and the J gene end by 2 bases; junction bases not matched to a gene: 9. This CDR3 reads CASSLKKGTDRNQPQHF. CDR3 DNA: TGTGCCAGCAGTTTAAAAAAGGGGACAGACCGCAATCAGCCCCAGCATTTT.

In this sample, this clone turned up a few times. The CDR3 loop reads CASSLARTSGMVTQYF. CDR3 coding DNA: TGTGCCAGCAGCTTAGCTAGGACTAGCGGGATGGTGACGCAGTATTTT. This chain connects TRBV7-9 to TRBJ2-3; TRBD2 matches 12 bases. The CDR3 loop spans 16 amino acids. Germline CDR1 is SEHNR and CDR2 is FQNEAQ (reference sequence). V lost 0 bases and J lost 9; bases outside the gene matches: 7.

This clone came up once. The CDR3 DNA reads as TGTGCCAGCTCACCACCTAACGCACCGGGGAGCCAGTTCTTC. Translated, it gives CASSPPNAPGSQFF. The chain combines TRBV18 with TRBJ2-1, with D possibly being TRBD2 (5 bases). The germline V gene has CDR1 KGHSH and CDR2 LQKENI. The CDR3 is 14 amino acids. V lost 0 bases, J lost 13 bases, and 16 bases lay in between.

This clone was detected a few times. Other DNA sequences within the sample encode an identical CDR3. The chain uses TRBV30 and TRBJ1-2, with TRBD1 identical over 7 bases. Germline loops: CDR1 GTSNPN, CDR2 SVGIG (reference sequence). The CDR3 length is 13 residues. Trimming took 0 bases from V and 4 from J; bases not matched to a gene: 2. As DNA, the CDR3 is TGTGCCTGGAGTGTACGACAGGGCTATGGCTACACCTTC. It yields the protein CAWSVRQGYGYTF.

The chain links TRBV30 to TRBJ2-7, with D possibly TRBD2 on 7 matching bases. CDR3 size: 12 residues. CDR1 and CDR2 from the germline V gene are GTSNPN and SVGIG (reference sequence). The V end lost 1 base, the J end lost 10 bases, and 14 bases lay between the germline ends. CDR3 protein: CAWSGGGDRQYF. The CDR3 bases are TGTGCCTGGAGTGGAGGGGGGGACCGCCAGTACTTC.

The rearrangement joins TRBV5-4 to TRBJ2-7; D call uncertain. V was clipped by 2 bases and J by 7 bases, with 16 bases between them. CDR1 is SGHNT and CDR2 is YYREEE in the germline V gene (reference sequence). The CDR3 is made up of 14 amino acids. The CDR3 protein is CASSFGTEKWEQYF. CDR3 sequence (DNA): TGTGCCAGCAGCTTTGGTACAGAAAAATGGGAGCAGTACTTC.

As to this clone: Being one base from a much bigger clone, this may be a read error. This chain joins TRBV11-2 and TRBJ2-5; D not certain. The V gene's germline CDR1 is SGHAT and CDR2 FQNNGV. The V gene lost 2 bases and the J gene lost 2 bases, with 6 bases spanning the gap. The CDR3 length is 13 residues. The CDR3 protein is CASSLSQQETQYF. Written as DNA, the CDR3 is TGTGCCAGCAGCTTATCCCAGCAAGAGACCCAGTACTTC.

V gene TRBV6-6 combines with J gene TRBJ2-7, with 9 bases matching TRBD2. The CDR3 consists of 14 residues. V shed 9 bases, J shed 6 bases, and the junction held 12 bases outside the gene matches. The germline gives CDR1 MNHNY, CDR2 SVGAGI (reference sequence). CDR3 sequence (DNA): TGTGCCAGTGGGGCGGGAGGGCCGTTTAGCGAGCAGTACTTC. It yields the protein CASGAGGPFSEQYF.

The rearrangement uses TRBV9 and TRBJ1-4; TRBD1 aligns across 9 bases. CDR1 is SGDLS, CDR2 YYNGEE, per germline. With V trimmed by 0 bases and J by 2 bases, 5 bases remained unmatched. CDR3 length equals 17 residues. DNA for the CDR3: TGTGCCAGCAGCGTAGGGAGGGGGACAGGGACTAATGAAAAACTGTTTTTT. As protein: CASSVGRGTGTNEKLFF.

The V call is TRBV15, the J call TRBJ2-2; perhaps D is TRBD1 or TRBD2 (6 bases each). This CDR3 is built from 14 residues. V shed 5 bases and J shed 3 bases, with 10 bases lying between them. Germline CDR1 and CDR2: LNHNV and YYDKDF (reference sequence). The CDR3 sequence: CATSGGLYTGELFF. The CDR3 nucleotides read TGTGCCACCAGCGGGGGGCTTTACACCGGGGAGCTGTTTTTT.

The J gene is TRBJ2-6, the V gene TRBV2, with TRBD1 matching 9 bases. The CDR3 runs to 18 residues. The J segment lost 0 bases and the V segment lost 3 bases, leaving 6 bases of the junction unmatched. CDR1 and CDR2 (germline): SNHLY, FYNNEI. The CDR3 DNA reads TGTGCCAGCAGTGACCGGGACAGGGATGTCTCTGGGGCCAACGTCCTGACTTTC. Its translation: CASSDRDRDVSGANVLTF.

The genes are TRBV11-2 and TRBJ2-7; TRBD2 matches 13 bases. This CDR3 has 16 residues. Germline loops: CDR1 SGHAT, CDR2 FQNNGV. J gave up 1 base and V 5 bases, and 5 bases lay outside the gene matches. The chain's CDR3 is CASSPLLAGGSYEQYF. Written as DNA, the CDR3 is TGTGCCAGCAGCCCCCTACTAGCGGGAGGGTCCTACGAGCAGTACTTC. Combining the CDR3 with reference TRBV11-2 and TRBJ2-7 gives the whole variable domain EAGVAQSPRYKIIEKRQSVAFWCNPISGHATLYWYQQILGQGPKLLIQFQNNGVVDDSQLPKDRFSAERLKGVDSTLKIQPAKLEDSAVYLCASSPLLAGGSYEQYFGPGTRLTVT.

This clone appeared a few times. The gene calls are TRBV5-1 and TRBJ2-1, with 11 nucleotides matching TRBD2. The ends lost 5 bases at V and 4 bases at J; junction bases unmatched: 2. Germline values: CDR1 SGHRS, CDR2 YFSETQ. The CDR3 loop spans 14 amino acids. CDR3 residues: CASSSSGRYNEQFF. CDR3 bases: TGCGCCAGCAGTTCTAGCGGGAGGTACAATGAGCAGTTCTTC.

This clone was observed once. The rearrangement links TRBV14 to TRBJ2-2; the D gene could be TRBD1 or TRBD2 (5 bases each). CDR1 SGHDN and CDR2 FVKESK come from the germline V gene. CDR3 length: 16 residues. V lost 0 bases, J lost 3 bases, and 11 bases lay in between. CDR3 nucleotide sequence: TGTGCCAGCAGCCAAGAGGGGTGGGGACACACCGGGGAGCTGTTTTTT. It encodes CASSQEGWGHTGELFF.

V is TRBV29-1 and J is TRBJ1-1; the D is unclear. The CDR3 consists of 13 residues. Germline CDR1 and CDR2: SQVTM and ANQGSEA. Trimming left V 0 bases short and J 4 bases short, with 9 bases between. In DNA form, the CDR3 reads TGCAGCGTTGAAGAGGGTCGGAGCACTGAAGCTTTCTTT. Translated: CSVEEGRSTEAFF.